The 17 T cell receptor beta chains given below trace back to one sample, sequenced in a study of blood T cell repertoires in COVID-19. This table comes from immunoSEQ multiplex PCR, and its TCRdb copy is limited to in-frame clones, with some not included. Among about 59,000 clones listed, around 79% were seen once. Sequences were obtained from peripheral blood. The receptor source for this set is a woman in her 70s with acute or convalescent COVID-19.

This clone was detected many times. The genes are TRBV6-4 and TRBJ1-2, with 8 bases that match TRBD1. V trimming: 5 bases; J trimming: 6 bases; junction bases outside the gene matches: 2. Germline loops: CDR1 MRHNA, CDR2 SNTAGT. The CDR3 spans 12 residues. The CDR3 DNA reads as TGTGCCAGCAGTCAGACAGGGGATGGCTACACCTTC. Its protein is CASSQTGDGYTF.

The rearrangement uses TRBV6-6 and TRBJ2-4; D may be TRBD2 (7 bases). Deletions cut 8 bases from V and 0 bases from J, with 17 bases between. Germline V lookup: CDR1 MNHNY, CDR2 SVGAGI (reference sequence). This CDR3 region has 16 residues. Here the CDR3 DNA reads TGTGCCAGCGGGGGGGGGCTATTGTTAGCCAAAAACATTCAGTACTTC. It translates to CASGGGLLLAKNIQYF.

The count of this clone is one. J is TRBJ1-1 and V is TRBV5-1; 7 bases map to TRBD1. Germline CDR1 reads SGHRS; CDR2 reads YFSETQ. This CDR3 is built from 13 residues. Trimming removed 0 bases from V and 10 bases from J; junction bases left unmatched: 6. The CDR3 bases are TGCGCCAGCAGCTTGGCACCGGGACAGAGAGCTTTCTTT. This gives the protein CASSLAPGQRAFF.

This clone was seen more than once but under ten times. This sequence joins TRBV19 and TRBJ1-4, with TRBD1 matching 8 bases. The V gene end was trimmed by 9 bases and the J gene end by 8 bases; junction bases not matched to a gene: 5. The CDR3 runs 12 residues. From germline, CDR1 is LNHDA and CDR2 SQIVND (reference sequence). DNA for the CDR3: TGTGCCAGCGAGGACAGGGCGGAAAAACTGTTTTTT. This encodes CASEDRAEKLFF. The full variable domain, rest sourced from reference TRBV19 and TRBJ1-4, is DGGITQSPKYLFRKEGQNVTLSCEQNLNHDAMYWYRQDPGQGLRLIYYSQIVNDFQKGDIAEGYSVSREKKESFPLTVTSAQKNPTAFYLCASEDRAEKLFFGSGTQLSVL.

The chain couples TRBV6-5 to TRBJ1-3, with D tentatively TRBD1 (5 bases). CDR1 is MNHEY, CDR2 SVGAGI, per germline. V was cut by 9 bases and J by 1 base, with 7 bases left in between. The CDR3 consists of 12 residues. CDR3 DNA: TGTGCCAGTGGGGCTTCTGGAAACACCATATATTTT. As protein: CASGASGNTIYF.

The chain couples TRBV6-5 to TRBJ2-5; tentative D call: TRBD2 (5 bases). The germline V gene encodes CDR1 MNHEY and CDR2 SVGAGI. The CDR3 extends over 15 amino acids. V was clipped by 0 bases and J by 0 bases, with 8 bases between them. This chain's CDR3 is CASSYSTGYQETQYF. CDR3 nucleotides: TGTGCCAGCAGTTACTCAACGGGGTACCAAGAGACCCAGTACTTC.

A single count supports this clone. The chain employs TRBV6-5 and TRBJ2-1; 11 nucleotides line up with TRBD2. Germline V CDR1 and CDR2: MNHEY, SVGAGI. The length of the CDR3 is 15 residues. J lost 12 bases, V lost 5 bases, and 12 bases had no gene match. CDR3 DNA: TGTGCCAGCAGTCTGGGACTAGCGGCCCACGGGGGGCAGTTCTTC. This gives the protein CASSLGLAAHGGQFF.

This clone was observed a few times. CDR3 protein: CASSPPKDPDRGGEQYF. CDR3 nucleotides: TGTGCCAGCTCACCACCGAAAGACCCCGACAGGGGCGGCGAGCAGTACTTC. This chain uses TRBV18 with TRBJ2-7, with TRBD1 matching 8 bases. This CDR3 contains 17 residues. Unmatched junction bases numbered 13, after V lost 0 bases and J lost 6 bases. Germline V lookup: CDR1 KGHSH, CDR2 LQKENI.

V is TRBV5-1 and J is TRBJ1-1, with 9 bases identical to TRBD1. This CDR3 is built from 15 residues. CDR1 SGHRS and CDR2 YFSETQ come from the germline V gene. Trimming removed 5 bases from V and 1 base from J; junction bases left unmatched: 6. Written as DNA, the CDR3 is TGCGCCAGCAGTTCACAGGGGGCCGGGAACACTGAAGCTTTCTTT. Encoded protein: CASSSQGAGNTEAFF.

The rearrangement joins TRBV4-1 to TRBJ1-2; D perhaps matches TRBD1 (5 bases). The V end was cut by 0 bases, the J end by 8 bases, with 13 bases between. Germline CDR1 is MGHRA and CDR2 is YSYEKL. The CDR3 has 14 residues. CDR3 loop: CASSQEGREGGYTF. The CDR3 nucleotides are TGCGCCAGCAGCCAAGAAGGCAGGGAAGGCGGCTACACCTTC.

Worth noting for this clone: At one end the junction does not follow the germline gene, possibly because of a read error. The chain recombines TRBV3-1 (or the pseudogene TRBV3-2) with TRBJ2-3; 9 nucleotides align to TRBD2. The CDR3 consists of 18 residues. Germline V CDR1 and CDR2: LGHDT, YNNKEL (reference sequence). As DNA, the CDR3 is TGTGCCAGCAGGCAAGGGGGGTTAGCGGGGGACAGCACAGATACGCAGTATTTT. Translated: CASRQGGLAGDSTDTQYF.

The V call is TRBV29-1, the J call TRBJ2-1; 10 bases are shared with TRBD1. The germline gives CDR1 SQVTM, CDR2 ANQGSEA. This CDR3 comprises 15 residues. V dropped 4 bases and J dropped 2; count of bases not matched to a gene: 5. The CDR3 DNA sequence: TGCAGCGTTGCCCCCGGGACAGGGGCCTACAATGAGCAGTTCTTC. This gives the protein CSVAPGTGAYNEQFF.

This clone was observed a handful of times. J is TRBJ1-6 and V is TRBV27, with 7 positions matching TRBD1. Germline CDR1 and CDR2: MNHEY and SMNVEV (reference sequence). J lost 2 bases, V lost 6 bases, and 7 bases had no gene match. This CDR3 is built from 16 residues. As DNA, the CDR3 is TGTGCCAGCAGCCCCAGGGGGGCGACCTATAATTCACCCCTCCACTTT. Amino acids: CASSPRGATYNSPLHF.

This clone came up many times. The gene calls are TRBV12-3 or TRBV12-4 and TRBJ1-4; tentative D call: TRBD1 (6 bases). The CDR3 sequence is 12 residues long. With 6 bases removed from V and 5 bases from J, the gap between germline ends came to 7 bases. The CDR3: CASRTGNEKLFF. CDR3 coding DNA: TGTGCCAGCAGAACAGGGAATGAAAAACTGTTTTTT.

V gene TRBV2 combines with J gene TRBJ2-7, with 7 bases that match TRBD1. CDR3 size: 13 residues. Trimming removed 8 bases from V and 6 bases from J; junction bases left unmatched: 10. From germline, CDR1 is SNHLY and CDR2 FYNNEI. The CDR3: CASPRSGQIEQYF. The CDR3 DNA reads as TGTGCCAGCCCTAGGTCGGGACAGATCGAGCAGTACTTC.

The chain links TRBV30 to TRBJ1-1; unclear D gene. CDR3 length: 11 residues. Germline-derived CDR1 and CDR2 are GTSNPN and SVGIG (reference sequence). Trimming removed 3 bases at V and 8 bases at J, with 10 bases between. The CDR3 reads CAWRGGREAFF. CDR3 bases: TGTGCCTGGAGGGGAGGGCGGGAAGCTTTCTTT.

The chain joins TRBV2 to TRBJ2-2, with D possibly being TRBD2 (6 bases). V was shortened by 6 bases and J by 5 bases, with 16 bases between the two germline ends. Germline V CDR1 and CDR2: SNHLY, FYNNEI. The CDR3 is made up of 15 amino acids. The CDR3, as DNA: TGTGCCAGCAGACCTACGGGACTCCGAACCGGGGAGCTGTTTTTT. Its translation: CASRPTGLRTGELFF.